The 20 T cell receptor beta chains given below trace back to one sample, sequenced in a study of shared clonotypes between healthy human individuals. Produced via immunoSEQ multiplex PCR; TCRdb's table is partial and in-frame only. Among about 2.3 million clones, around 93% were seen once, and the ten largest hold 0.37%. The sequenced sample was naive CD4+ T cells from PBMCs. The subset denotes: CD45RA+ positively selected. All receptors come from a man between 18 and 35 years old in good health. Some clones in this sample may be carry-over from other donors' samples.

This clone was found once. The V call is TRBV5-1, the J call TRBJ2-7; possibly TRBD2 for D (5 bases). There are 13 residues in the CDR3. Germline values: CDR1 SGHRS, CDR2 YFSETQ. Trimming took off 0 bases at V and 7 bases at J, with 11 bases between the two ends. CDR3 sequence (DNA): TGCGCCAGCAGCTTGGGGACCCGGGGAGAGCAGTACTTC. Encoded protein: CASSLGTRGEQYF.

The J gene is TRBJ1-5, the V gene TRBV4-1; D is uncertain. CDR1 and CDR2 (germline): MGHRA, YSYEKL. V gave up 2 bases and J gave up 1 base, with 9 bases separating them. The CDR3 totals 15 residues. CDR3 sequence (DNA): TGCGCCAGCAGCCAAAGGGCCAGCAGCAATCAGCCCCAGCATTTT. Translating it yields CASSQRASSNQPQHF.

The V and J genes are TRBV28 and TRBJ1-1; 8 bases are shared with TRBD1. This CDR3 spans 16 amino acids. J gave up 1 base and V 2 bases, and 6 bases lay outside the gene matches. The V gene's germline CDR1 is MDHEN and CDR2 SYDVKM. CDR3 sequence reads: CASSLTTGEGNTEAFF. The CDR3 DNA sequence: TGTGCCAGCAGTTTAACGACAGGGGAGGGGAACACTGAAGCTTTCTTT.

A remark on this clone: Other DNA sequences in this sample translate to the same CDR3. This chain uses TRBV7-2 with TRBJ2-2, with no clear D. The V and J ends lost 2 bases and 8 bases respectively, with 6 bases between them. Germline loops: CDR1 SGHTA, CDR2 FQGNSA. This CDR3 has 12 amino acids. DNA for the CDR3: TGTGCCAGCAGCTTAATCAGGGGGGAGCTGTTTTTT. Translating it yields CASSLIRGELFF.

This chain joins TRBV11-2 and TRBJ2-5; no firm D call. CDR1 is SGHAT, CDR2 FQNNGV, per germline. Trimming took off 3 bases at V and 1 base at J, with 6 bases between the two ends. The CDR3 length is 13 residues. CDR3 residues: CASSLRIQETQYF. CDR3 nucleotide sequence: TGTGCCAGCAGCTTGCGGATCCAAGAGACCCAGTACTTC.

The genes are TRBV7-2 and TRBJ2-7, with D perhaps TRBD2 (5 bases). V gave up 3 bases and J gave up 2 bases, with 14 bases separating them. CDR1 is SGHTA and CDR2 is FQGNSA in the germline V gene. The CDR3 consists of 15 residues. CDR3 sequence reads: CASSFQPREPYEQYF. The CDR3 coding sequence is TGTGCCAGCAGCTTCCAGCCTAGGGAGCCCTACGAGCAGTACTTC.

The chain uses TRBV5-1 and TRBJ2-7, with TRBD2 as a possible D gene (5 bases). This CDR3 region has 16 residues. Trimming pared 0 bases from V and 4 bases from J, leaving 17 bases between. CDR1 is SGHRS, CDR2 YFSETQ, per germline. CDR3 in DNA: TGCGCCAGCAGCTTGGCTCGGATAGCGACGGGTTACGAGCAGTACTTC. Translated: CASSLARIATGYEQYF.

V is TRBV10-3 and J is TRBJ2-1; D gene uncertain. The CDR3 is 14 amino acids. V shed 1 base and J shed 6 bases, with 10 bases lying between them. The V gene's germline CDR1 is ENHRY and CDR2 SYGVKD. As DNA, the CDR3 is TGTGCCATCAGTGAGTTAGCCTCGGGCAATGAGCAGTTCTTC. It translates to CAISELASGNEQFF.

The V call is TRBV2, the J call TRBJ2-7; 10 bases agree with TRBD1. The CDR3 has 14 residues. Germline lookup yields CDR1 SNHLY and CDR2 FYNNEI. The V segment lost 4 bases and the J segment 4 bases; nucleotides outside the gene matches: 4. CDR3 sequence (DNA): TGTGCCAGCAGTGTCCCGGGACAGGGGTACGAGCAGTACTTC. Its protein is CASSVPGQGYEQYF. Combining the CDR3 with reference TRBV2 and TRBJ2-7 gives the whole variable domain EPEVTQTPSHQVTQMGQEVILRCVPISNHLYFYWYRQILGQKVEFLVSFYNNEISEKSEIFDDQFSVERPDGSNFTLKIRSTKLEDSAMYFCASSVPGQGYEQYFGPGTRLTVT.

The chain links TRBV28 to TRBJ1-1; tentative D call: TRBD1 (5 bases). Trimming removed 1 base from V and 11 bases from J, with 11 bases in between. The CDR3 length is 12 residues. Germline CDR1 is MDHEN and CDR2 is SYDVKM. The DNA for the CDR3 is TGTGCCAGCAGTTTATTAGGCAGGGACGCTTTCTTT. This translates into CASSLLGRDAFF.

This clone showed up just once. A junction end diverges from the germline sequence, so it may reflect a read error. The J gene is TRBJ2-7, the V gene TRBV7-2, with a weak D call TRBD1 (5 bases). From germline, CDR1 is SGHTA and CDR2 FQGNSA. The CDR3 has 12 residues. The DNA for the CDR3 is TGTGACAGCAGCTCGCAGGGCTACGAGCAGTACTTC. Residues: CDSSSQGYEQYF. The complete variable domain, with remaining parts taken from reference TRBV7-2 and TRBJ2-7, reads GAGVSQSPSNKVTEKGKDVELRCDPISGHTALYWYRQSLGQGLEFLIYFQGNSAPDKSGLPSDRFSAERTGGSVSTLTIQRTQQEDSAVYLCDSSSQGYEQYFGPGTRLTVT.

The chain is built from TRBV6-5 and TRBJ2-7, with 7 bases that match TRBD1. The trim removed 4 bases at V and 6 bases at J, leaving 12 bases unmatched. There are 15 residues in the CDR3. Per germline, CDR1 MNHEY and CDR2 SVGAGI. Here the CDR3 DNA reads TGTGCCAGCAGTTCCTCAAGACAGGGTCTAGGCGAGCAGTACTTC. It encodes CASSSSRQGLGEQYF.

CDR3 DNA sequence: TGCGCCAGCAATCCGAGCTCCTACAATGAGCAGTTCTTC. The encoded protein is CASNPSSYNEQFF. V gene TRBV5-1 combines with J gene TRBJ2-1; D gene uncertain. The CDR3 loop spans 13 amino acids. Germline V lookup: CDR1 SGHRS, CDR2 YFSETQ. Trimming removed 6 bases from V and 0 bases from J, with 7 bases in between.

The genes are TRBV11-2 and TRBJ2-1; 9 bases fit TRBD1. Looked up from germline, CDR1 is SGHAT and CDR2 is FQNNGV. V trimming: 8 bases; J trimming: 7 bases; junction bases outside the gene matches: 9. The CDR3 is made up of 14 amino acids. This chain's CDR3 is CASLRDRDANEQFF. The CDR3, as DNA: TGTGCCAGCCTGCGGGACAGGGATGCGAATGAGCAGTTCTTC. Together with reference TRBV11-2 and TRBJ2-1, the CDR3 gives the full variable domain: EAGVAQSPRYKIIEKRQSVAFWCNPISGHATLYWYQQILGQGPKLLIQFQNNGVVDDSQLPKDRFSAERLKGVDSTLKIQPAKLEDSAVYLCASLRDRDANEQFFGPGTRLTVL.

This clone was seen once. V is TRBV7-9 and J is TRBJ1-5, with 10 bases identical to TRBD1. V shed 3 bases and J 10 bases; nucleotides not matched to a gene: 3. Looked up from germline, CDR1 is SEHNR and CDR2 is FQNEAQ (reference sequence). The CDR3 length is 13 residues. The DNA for the CDR3 is TGTGCCAGCAGCTTTGGACAGGGGGATCCCCAGCATTTT. Its translation is CASSFGQGDPQHF.

With regard to this clone: This sample includes further DNA sequences coding for the same CDR3. CDR3 sequence reads: CASRGQGYSNQPQHF. Written as DNA, the CDR3 is TGTGCCAGTAGGGGCCAGGGTTATAGCAATCAGCCCCAGCATTTT. The rearrangement uses TRBV19 and TRBJ1-5, with D perhaps TRBD1 (5 bases). With 6 bases removed from V and 0 bases from J, the gap between germline ends came to 12 bases. This CDR3 contains 15 residues. Germline CDR1 reads LNHDA; CDR2 reads SQIVND (reference sequence).

V and J are TRBV19 and TRBJ1-4; D ambiguous. Germline values: CDR1 LNHDA, CDR2 SQIVND (reference sequence). The CDR3 covers 12 residues. The germline V and J ends were trimmed by 7 bases and 6 bases, with 9 bases remaining between them. The DNA of the CDR3 is TGTGCCAGTATGGGGAGGTATGAAAAACTGTTTTTT. Residues: CASMGRYEKLFF. Full variable domain (remainder filled in from reference TRBV19 and TRBJ1-4): DGGITQSPKYLFRKEGQNVTLSCEQNLNHDAMYWYRQDPGQGLRLIYYSQIVNDFQKGDIAEGYSVSREKKESFPLTVTSAQKNPTAFYLCASMGRYEKLFFGSGTQLSVL.

The rearrangement uses TRBV11-1 and TRBJ1-2; 8 bases align to TRBD1. CDR1 is SGHAT and CDR2 is FQDESV in the germline V gene (reference sequence). With 4 bases clipped from V and 4 bases from J, the junction kept 8 bases outside the gene matches. The CDR3 is made up of 15 amino acids. The CDR3: CASSWTDRAGYGYTF. CDR3 sequence (DNA): TGTGCCAGCAGCTGGACGGACAGGGCAGGCTATGGCTACACCTTC.

The chain has TRBV29-1 and TRBJ2-7, with 7 bases identical to TRBD2. J lost 5 bases, V lost 5 bases, and 6 bases had no gene match. The CDR3 is made up of 12 amino acids. Germline V gene data show CDR1 as SQVTM and CDR2 as ANQGSEA. CDR3 nucleotides: TGCAGCGTTTGGCCAGCGGGGAACGAGCAGTACTTC. Translating gives CSVWPAGNEQYF.

The V gene is TRBV5-1, the J gene TRBJ2-2; 10 nucleotides line up with TRBD1. The CDR3 extends over 16 amino acids. V gave up 6 bases and J gave up 5 bases; unmatched junction bases: 10. Germline V lookup: CDR1 SGHRS, CDR2 YFSETQ. The CDR3 DNA is TGCGCCAGCACCTCAGAGGGGACAGGGGTTACCGGGGAGCTGTTTTTT. This translates into CASTSEGTGVTGELFF.